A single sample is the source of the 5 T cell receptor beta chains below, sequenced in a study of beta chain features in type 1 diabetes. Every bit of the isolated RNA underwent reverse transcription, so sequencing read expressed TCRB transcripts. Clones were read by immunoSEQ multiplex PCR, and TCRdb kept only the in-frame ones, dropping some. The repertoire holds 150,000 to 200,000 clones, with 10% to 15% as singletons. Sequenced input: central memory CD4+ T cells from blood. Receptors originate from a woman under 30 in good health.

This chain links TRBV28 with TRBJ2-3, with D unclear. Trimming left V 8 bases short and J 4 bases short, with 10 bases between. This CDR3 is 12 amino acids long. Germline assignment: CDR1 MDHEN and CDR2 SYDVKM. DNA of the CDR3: TGTGCCAGCTCCCCAGGTCCAGATACGCAGTATTTT. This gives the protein CASSPGPDTQYF.

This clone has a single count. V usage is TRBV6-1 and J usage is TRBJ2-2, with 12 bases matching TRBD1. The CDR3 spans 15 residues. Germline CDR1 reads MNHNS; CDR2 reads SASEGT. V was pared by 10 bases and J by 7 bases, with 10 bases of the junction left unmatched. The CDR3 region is CATHRGQGAGGELFF. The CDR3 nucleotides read TGTGCCACCCATAGGGGACAGGGGGCTGGCGGGGAGCTGTTTTTT.

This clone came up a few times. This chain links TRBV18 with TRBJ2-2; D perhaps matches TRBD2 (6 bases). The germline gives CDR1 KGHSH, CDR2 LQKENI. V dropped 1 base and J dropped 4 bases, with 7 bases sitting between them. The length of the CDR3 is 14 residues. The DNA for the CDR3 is TGTGCCAGCTCACCACAGGAGGGCACCGGGGAGCTGTTTTTT. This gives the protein CASSPQEGTGELFF. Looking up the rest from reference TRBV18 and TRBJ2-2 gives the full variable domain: NAGVMQNPRHLVRRRGQEARLRCSPMKGHSHVYWYRQLPEEGLKFMVYLQKENIIDESGMPKERFSAEFPKEGPSILRIQQVVRGDSAAYFCASSPQEGTGELFFGEGSRLTVL.

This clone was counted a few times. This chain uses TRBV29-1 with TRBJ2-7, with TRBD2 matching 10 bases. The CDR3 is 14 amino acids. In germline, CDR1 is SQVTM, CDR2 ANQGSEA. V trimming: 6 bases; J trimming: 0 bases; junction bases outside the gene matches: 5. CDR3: CSVSSSGGSYEQYF. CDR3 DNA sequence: TGCAGCGTGAGTTCTAGCGGGGGCTCCTACGAGCAGTACTTC.

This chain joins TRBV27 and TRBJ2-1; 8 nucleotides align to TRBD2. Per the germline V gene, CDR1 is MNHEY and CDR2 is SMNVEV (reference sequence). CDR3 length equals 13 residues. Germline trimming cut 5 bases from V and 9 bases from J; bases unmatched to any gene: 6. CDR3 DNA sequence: TGTGCCAGCAGTCGGACTAGCTATAGTGAGCAGTTCTTC. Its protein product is CASSRTSYSEQFF.